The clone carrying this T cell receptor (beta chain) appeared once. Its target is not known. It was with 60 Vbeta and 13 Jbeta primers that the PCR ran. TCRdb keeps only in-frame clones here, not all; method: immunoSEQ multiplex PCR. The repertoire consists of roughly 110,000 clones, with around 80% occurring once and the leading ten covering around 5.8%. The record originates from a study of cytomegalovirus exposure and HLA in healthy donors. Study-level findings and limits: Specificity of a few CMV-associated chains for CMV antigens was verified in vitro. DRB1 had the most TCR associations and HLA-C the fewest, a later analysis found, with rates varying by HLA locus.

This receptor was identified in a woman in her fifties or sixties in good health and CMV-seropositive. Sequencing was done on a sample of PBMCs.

CDR3 DNA sequence: TGTGCCAGTAGTCTAATGACAGGGGGGAACACTGAAGCTTTCTTT. It translates to CASSLMTGGNTEAFF. This chain links TRBV19 with TRBJ1-1; 9 nucleotides match TRBD1. Germline V gene data show CDR1 as LNHDA and CDR2 as SQIVND (reference sequence). Trimming at V came to 5 bases and at J to 1 base, leaving 5 bases not matched to a gene. This CDR3 contains 15 residues.